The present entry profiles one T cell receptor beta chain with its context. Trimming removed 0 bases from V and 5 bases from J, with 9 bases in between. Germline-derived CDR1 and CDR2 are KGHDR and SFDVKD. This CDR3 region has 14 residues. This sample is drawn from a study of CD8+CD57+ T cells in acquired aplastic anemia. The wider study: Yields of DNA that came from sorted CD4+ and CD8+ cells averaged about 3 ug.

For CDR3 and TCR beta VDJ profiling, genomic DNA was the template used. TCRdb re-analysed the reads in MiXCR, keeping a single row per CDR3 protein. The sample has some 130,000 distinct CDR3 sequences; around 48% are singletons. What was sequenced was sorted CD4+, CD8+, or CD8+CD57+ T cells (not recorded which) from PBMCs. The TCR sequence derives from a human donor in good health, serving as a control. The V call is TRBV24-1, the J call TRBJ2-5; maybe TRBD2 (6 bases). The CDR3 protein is CATSDLGGLETQYF. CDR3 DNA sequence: TGTGCCACCAGTGATTTGGGAGGGTTGGAGACCCAGTACTTC.